Listed below are T cell receptor beta chains from one sample, sequenced in a study of shared clonotypes between healthy human individuals. Repertoires were generated with immunoSEQ multiplex PCR, while TCRdb's copy carries only in-frame clones and drops some. Altogether 2 million to 2.5 million clones are present, about 94% being singletons, with the ten largest covering around 0.13%. Sample: naive CD4+ T cells sorted from blood. The receptor source for this set is a man between 18 and 29 years old in good health. Both conserved end residues are part of each CDR3. The D gene is left open where the match is weak. Not all rows give a size; the values are once, few, many and, for expanded clones, a class.

v_gene	d_gene	abundance	j_gene	CDR3aa	CDR3nt
TRBV7-2	NA	NA	TRBJ2-6	CASSPPPGRANVLTF	TGTGCCAGCAGCCCCCCCCCTGGAAGGGCCAACGTCCTGACTTTC
TRBV2	NA	NA	TRBJ1-5	CASRQGTLSNQPQHF	TGTGCCAGCAGGCAGGGGACATTGAGCAATCAGCCCCAGCATTTT
TRBV28	NA	NA	TRBJ1-2	CASSLGGRALRGYTF	TGTGCCAGCAGTTTAGGGGGCAGGGCCCTCCGGGGCTACACCTTC
TRBV7-9	NA	few	TRBJ2-3	CASSLDRDTDTQYF	TGTGCCAGCAGCTTAGACAGGGACACAGATACGCAGTATTTT
TRBV7-2	NA	NA	TRBJ2-3	CASSFLVDTQYF	TGTGCCAGCAGCTTCTTAGTGGATACGCAGTATTTT
TRBV9	NA	NA	TRBJ1-1	CASSQRGEGRTEAFF	TGTGCCAGCAGCCAACGTGGTGAGGGCCGGACTGAAGCTTTCTTT
TRBV18	NA	NA	TRBJ1-2	CASSEDGPDANYGYTF	TGTGCCAGCTCGGAAGATGGACCAGATGCTAACTATGGCTACACCTTC
TRBV5-6	TRBD1	NA	TRBJ1-5	CASSLRDRASNQPQHF	TGTGCCAGCAGCTTAAGAGACAGGGCCAGCAATCAGCCCCAGCATTTT
TRBV10-1	TRBD2	NA	TRBJ2-3	CASSGTSGGTSTDTQYF	TGCGCCAGCAGTGGGACTAGCGGGGGGACGTCCACAGATACGCAGTATTTT
TRBV5-1	NA	NA	TRBJ1-6	CASSWGTDGSPLHF	TGCGCCAGCAGCTGGGGGACGGACGGCTCACCCCTCCACTTT
TRBV11-2	NA	NA	TRBJ1-2	CASSLWVGGYTF	TGTGCCAGCAGCTTATGGGTGGGTGGCTACACCTTC
TRBV6-6	TRBD2	NA	TRBJ2-1	CASSRSSGGSNEQFF	TGTGCCAGCAGCCGATCTAGCGGGGGGAGTAATGAGCAGTTCTTC
TRBV28	TRBD2	NA	TRBJ2-3	CASSSYFGGGSTDTQYF	TGTGCCAGCAGTTCATATTTCGGGGGGGGCAGCACAGATACGCAGTATTTT
TRBV7-9	NA	NA	TRBJ1-6	CASSLRGGGRNSPLHF	TGTGCCAGCAGCTTAAGAGGTGGGGGGCGAAATTCACCCCTCCACTTT
TRBV19	NA	NA	TRBJ1-5	CASSRREENQPQHF	TGTGCCAGTAGTAGGCGGGAAGAGAATCAGCCCCAGCATTTT
TRBV30	NA	NA	TRBJ2-5	CALKGYQETQYF	TGTGCCTTAAAGGGGTACCAAGAGACCCAGTACTTC
TRBV10-3	TRBD2	NA	TRBJ2-7	CAIGTSGIAYEQYF	TGTGCCATCGGGACTAGCGGGATCGCCTACGAGCAGTACTTC
TRBV18	NA	once	TRBJ2-7	CASSTRVGTYEQYF	TGTGCCAGCTCCACCCGGGTAGGCACCTACGAGCAGTACTTC
TRBV7-8	NA	NA	TRBJ2-5	CASSASAPIQETQYF	TGTGCCAGCAGCGCTAGCGCGCCTATCCAAGAGACCCAGTACTTC
TRBV27	TRBD1	NA	TRBJ2-2	CASMRGRGTGELFF	TGTGCCAGCATGAGGGGGCGCGGCACCGGGGAGCTGTTTTTT
TRBV7-9	NA	NA	TRBJ1-2	CASSTPPGAGNYGYTF	TGTGCCAGCAGCACTCCCCCCGGGGCAGGGAACTATGGCTACACCTTC
TRBV6-5	NA	NA	TRBJ2-7	CASSYSIDNTYEQYF	TGTGCCAGCAGTTACTCGATCGACAATACCTACGAGCAGTACTTC
TRBV15	NA	NA	TRBJ1-2	CATSRGAPGNYGYTF	TGTGCCACCAGCAGAGGGGCCCCGGGGAACTATGGCTACACCTTC
TRBV7-8	NA	NA	TRBJ1-2	CASSTSRLYGYTF	TGTGCCAGCAGCACTTCTCGGCTCTATGGCTACACCTTC
TRBV30	NA	NA	TRBJ2-7	CAWGGTYEQYF	TGTGCCTGGGGGGGGACCTACGAGCAGTACTTC
TRBV6-1	NA	few	TRBJ1-6	CASSAVGSPLHF	TGTGCCAGCAGTGCAGTGGGTTCACCCCTCCACTTT
TRBV27	TRBD1	NA	TRBJ2-7	CATHGQGHSYEQYF	TGTGCCACCCACGGACAGGGTCACTCCTACGAGCAGTACTTC
TRBV29-1	NA	NA	TRBJ1-1	CSVGGGDTEAFF	TGCAGCGTTGGTGGGGGTGACACTGAAGCTTTCTTT
TRBV30	NA	NA	TRBJ1-2	CAWSGGQLSREGYTF	TGTGCCTGGAGTGGAGGGCAGCTCTCTAGGGAGGGCTACACCTTC
TRBV5-1	NA	NA	TRBJ2-7	CASSAMGYEQYF	TGCGCCAGCAGCGCTATGGGGTACGAGCAGTACTTC
TRBV7-2	TRBD1	NA	TRBJ1-1	CASSLDRLNTEAFF	TGTGCCAGCAGCTTGGACAGGCTTAACACTGAAGCTTTCTTT
TRBV10-3	NA	NA	TRBJ2-7	CAIGETGQSYEQYF	TGTGCCATCGGGGAGACCGGACAGTCCTACGAGCAGTACTTC
TRBV29-1	TRBD1	once	TRBJ2-7	CSVQGDRDEQYF	TGCAGCGTTCAAGGGGACAGGGACGAGCAGTACTTC
TRBV5-6	NA	once	TRBJ2-2	CASSLTGGIGELFF	TGTGCCAGCAGCTTAACTGGGGGCATCGGGGAGCTGTTTTTT
TRBV5-1	NA	NA	TRBJ2-7	CASSLARGWDEQYF	TGCGCCAGCAGCTTGGCGAGGGGGTGGGACGAGCAGTACTTC
TRBV19	NA	NA	TRBJ2-2	CASSIELNTGELFF	TGTGCCAGTAGTATAGAGTTGAACACCGGGGAGCTGTTTTTT